A selection of T cell receptor beta chains follows, all from one sample in a study of a mutant IDH1 vaccine in newly diagnosed glioma. TCRdb's copy holds only in-frame clones and misses some; the assay was immunoSEQ multiplex PCR. The sample includes some 40,000 clones, roughly 79% seen only once; the top ten take 4.5% to 5.5%. These receptors are not linked to any known antigen. The starting material was PBMCs, obtained from a glioma patient whose treatment included an IDH1 peptide vaccine. Every receptor here comes from a man aged 35 to 55 with glioma. CDR3s include the opening cysteine and the closing phenylalanine or tryptophan. A D gene is named only where the DNA matches it firmly. Clone size is stated in some rows and not others, as once, few, many or a class when expanded.

clone_size j_call d_call v_call cdr3_aa cdr3_nt
NA TRBJ2-7 TRBD1 TRBV18 CASSSPGQPYEQYF TGTGCCAGCTCATCACCGGGACAGCCCTACGAGCAGTACTTC
NA TRBJ2-2 NA TRBV15 CATSRDHGGRTGELFF TGTGCCACCAGCAGAGATCACGGGGGCCGTACCGGGGAGCTGTTTTTT
NA TRBJ1-4 NA TRBV4-3 CASSQDGPGKGEKLFF TGCGCCAGCAGCCAAGATGGCCCGGGGAAAGGGGAAAAACTGTTTTTT
NA TRBJ2-1 NA TRBV18 CASSLVGAGDEQFF TGTGCCAGCTCCCTCGTGGGGGCCGGCGATGAGCAGTTCTTC
few TRBJ2-1 NA TRBV11-2 CASSLAERSSYNEQFF TGTGCCAGCAGCTTAGCAGAGAGATCCTCCTACAATGAGCAGTTCTTC
few TRBJ2-2 NA TRBV4-3 CASSQAPYTGELFF TGCGCCAGCAGCCAAGCCCCGTACACCGGGGAGCTGTTTTTT
NA TRBJ1-1 NA TRBV5-5 CASSLGGALSTEAFF TGTGCCAGCAGCTTGGGGGGAGCCCTGAGCACTGAAGCTTTCTTT
NA TRBJ2-7 TRBD2 TRBV5-4 CASSPGLAGGYEQYF TGTGCCAGCAGTCCGGGACTAGCGGGAGGCTACGAGCAGTACTTC
NA TRBJ2-1 NA TRBV5-5 CASSLTQSSYNEQFF TGTGCCAGCAGCTTGACACAGAGCTCCTACAATGAGCAGTTCTTC
NA TRBJ2-1 NA TRBV19 CASTGFSTDYDNEQFF TGTGCCAGTACTGGGTTTTCGACCGACTACGACAATGAGCAGTTCTTC
NA TRBJ2-7 NA TRBV13 CASSQRLGMGSYEQYF TGTGCCAGCAGCCAGAGGTTGGGAATGGGGTCCTACGAGCAGTACTTC
NA TRBJ2-1 NA TRBV21-1 CASSPWDRGLTYNEQFF TGTGCCAGCAGCCCCTGGGACAGGGGGCTAACCTACAATGAGCAGTTCTTC
NA TRBJ2-3 TRBD2 TRBV9 CASSVRDYASTDTQYF TGTGCCAGCAGCGTACGGGACTACGCGAGCACAGATACGCAGTATTTT
NA TRBJ1-4 NA TRBV19 CASSIRHRVSEKLFF TGTGCCAGTAGTATACGGCACAGGGTTAGTGAAAAACTGTTTTTT
NA TRBJ2-1 TRBD2 TRBV9 CASSVALAGADNEQFF TGTGCCAGCAGCGTAGCTTTAGCGGGAGCAGACAATGAGCAGTTCTTC
NA TRBJ2-5 TRBD1 TRBV5-4 CASSPGTAGETQYF TGTGCCAGCAGCCCGGGGACAGCCGGGGAGACCCAGTACTTC
NA TRBJ2-7 TRBD2 TRBV7-6 CASSLAVGRTPYEQYF TGTGCCAGCAGCTTGGCGGTCGGGAGGACTCCCTACGAGCAGTACTTC
NA TRBJ2-7 TRBD2 TRBV4-3 CASSQLAGTSYEQYF TGCGCCAGCAGCCAGCTAGCGGGTACTTCCTACGAGCAGTACTTC
once TRBJ1-6 NA TRBV6-5 CASSYLQGNYNSPLHF TGTGCCAGCAGTTACTTACAGGGCAACTATAATTCACCCCTCCACTTT
NA TRBJ2-4 NA TRBV5-1 CASRAWGASGQNIQYF TGCGCCAGCAGAGCTTGGGGGGCTAGCGGCCAAAACATTCAGTACTTC
few TRBJ1-1 NA TRBV7-8 CASSLGGDGTEAFF TGTGCCAGCAGCTTAGGAGGGGACGGCACTGAAGCTTTCTTT
few TRBJ2-5 NA TRBV7-8 CASSRINWGVATQYF TGTGCCAGCAGCCGCATTAACTGGGGGGTAGCGACCCAGTACTTC
NA TRBJ2-1 TRBD2 TRBV6-1 CASSETAGAHNEQFF TGTGCCAGCAGTGAAACAGCGGGGGCCCACAATGAGCAGTTCTTC
NA TRBJ1-2 TRBD1 TRBV5-4 CASSSPDRGGYTF TGTGCCAGCAGCTCACCAGACAGGGGTGGCTACACCTTC
medium-sized TRBJ2-7 TRBD1 TRBV19 CASSKPDRGYEQYF TGTGCCAGTAGTAAGCCGGACAGGGGCTACGAGCAGTACTTC
NA TRBJ2-1 TRBD2 TRBV27 CASSGLAGGNEQFF TGTGCCAGCAGCGGACTAGCGGGAGGTAATGAGCAGTTCTTC
NA TRBJ2-7 NA TRBV19 CASSASRQASSYEQYF TGTGCCAGTAGTGCATCCCGACAGGCGAGCTCCTACGAGCAGTACTTC
NA TRBJ1-5 NA TRBV5-6 CASSPTGSNQPQHF TGTGCCAGCAGCCCGACAGGTAGCAATCAGCCCCAGCATTTT
NA TRBJ1-1 NA TRBV21-1 CASSNGRQGISNTEAFF TGTGCCAGCAGCAACGGGCGACAGGGCATCTCGAACACTGAAGCTTTCTTT
NA TRBJ2-1 NA TRBV9 CASSVQEYNEQFF TGTGCCAGCAGCGTACAGGAGTACAATGAGCAGTTCTTC
NA TRBJ1-2 NA TRBV21-1 CASSKAREGDRAFYGYTF TGTGCCAGCAGCAAAGCGAGGGAAGGGGACAGGGCGTTCTATGGCTACACCTTC
NA TRBJ2-7 NA TRBV7-9 CASSKGQTYEQYF TGTGCCAGCAGCAAGGGACAAACCTACGAGCAGTACTTC
NA TRBJ2-4 NA TRBV28 CASKDRLAKNIQYF TGTGCCAGCAAGGACAGACTAGCCAAAAACATTCAGTACTTC
NA TRBJ1-2 NA TRBV7-8 CASSLRGASYGYTF TGTGCCAGCAGCTTACGAGGGGCGAGCTATGGCTACACCTTC
NA TRBJ2-3 TRBD2 TRBV5-1 CASSPGLAGADTQYF TGCGCCAGCAGCCCGGGACTAGCGGGGGCAGATACGCAGTATTTT
once TRBJ2-7 TRBD1 TRBV10-3 CAINSGTGPYEQYF TGTGCCATCAATTCCGGGACAGGGCCTTACGAGCAGTACTTC
NA TRBJ1-1 NA TRBV6-1 CASRVMAGSTEAFF TGTGCCAGCAGAGTCATGGCAGGGTCCACTGAAGCTTTCTTT
NA TRBJ1-5 NA TRBV7-9 CASSSPDQDSNQPQHF TGTGCCAGCAGCTCGCCCGATCAGGATAGCAATCAGCCCCAGCATTTT
NA TRBJ2-7 NA TRBV6-5 CASSTRGTYEQYF TGTGCCAGCAGTACCAGGGGTACCTACGAGCAGTACTTC
NA TRBJ1-1 NA TRBV25-1 CASSSPAGGNTEAFF TGTGCCAGCAGTTCCCCAGCGGGGGGGAACACTGAAGCTTTCTTT